This T cell receptor (beta chain) stems from a study of technical replicates of blood from four donors. The count of this clone is one. The data were produced by immunoSEQ multiplex PCR, yet TCRdb's version contains in-frame clones alone and is incomplete. The repertoire includes about 70,000 clones, roughly 96% of them detected once, and roughly 0.19% sits in the top ten. The CDR3 extends over 16 amino acids. The clonotype was recovered from a human donor in good health. This chain connects TRBV21-1 to TRBJ1-5; the tabulated D call, TRBD1, remains unverified against the DNA. TRBV21-1 is termed a pseudogene. Sequencing input: T cells isolated from PBMCs. The CDR3 sequence is CASSVRDRVVSAPQHF. Here the CDR3 DNA reads TGTGCCAGCAGCGTCCGGGACAGGGTAGTTTCTGCGCCCCAGCATTTT.